One sample yielded the 9 T cell receptor beta chains listed below, sequenced in a study of cytomegalovirus exposure and HLA in healthy donors. PCR involved 60 Vbeta and 13 Jbeta primers. The protocol was immunoSEQ multiplex PCR, while the TCRdb copy is restricted to in-frame clones and leaves out a portion. The table has around 40,000 clones, approximately 78% seen once. Input material: PBMCs. The receptors derive from a woman under 40 in good health and CMV-seronegative.

The V and J genes are TRBV5-1 and TRBJ1-2, with 10 bases identical to TRBD1. The J segment lost 4 bases and the V segment lost 3 bases, leaving 9 bases of the junction unmatched. Germline loops: CDR1 SGHRS, CDR2 YFSETQ. The CDR3 totals 16 residues. The chain's CDR3 is CASSSPPGQGSYGYTF. DNA for the CDR3: TGCGCCAGCAGCTCGCCTCCGGGACAGGGGAGCTATGGCTACACCTTC.

This chain uses TRBV5-5 with TRBJ2-1, with no clear D. Germline loops: CDR1 SGHKS, CDR2 YYEKEE (reference sequence). The CDR3 is 13 residues long. Trimming took 0 bases from V and 5 from J, leaving 6 bases between them. CDR3 nucleotide sequence: TGTGCCAGCAGCTTGGCTAAACACAATGAGCAGTTCTTC. It specifies CASSLAKHNEQFF.

The V and J genes are TRBV5-1 and TRBJ2-1; maybe TRBD1 (7 bases). Germline V gene lookup returns CDR1 SGHRS and CDR2 YFSETQ. This CDR3 contains 16 residues. V shed 0 bases and J shed 7 bases, with 17 bases lying between them. This CDR3 reads CASSLVQGGSRNEQFF. In DNA, the CDR3 is TGCGCCAGCAGCTTGGTCCAGGGGGGCAGCCGGAATGAGCAGTTCTTC. The complete variable domain, with remaining parts taken from reference TRBV5-1 and TRBJ2-1, reads KAGVTQTPRYLIKTRGQQVTLSCSPISGHRSVSWYQQTPGQGLQFLFEYFSETQRNKGNFPGRFSGRQFSNSRSEMNVSTLELGDSALYLCASSLVQGGSRNEQFFGPGTRLTVL.

This clone appeared once. The chain has TRBV7-6 and TRBJ1-1, with 8 bases aligning to TRBD1. Per germline, CDR1 SGHVS and CDR2 FNYEAQ. V shed 2 bases, J shed 0 bases, and the junction held 2 bases outside the gene matches. The CDR3 runs 15 residues. The DNA of the CDR3 is TGTGCCAGCAGCTTAACAGGGGGGTTGAACACTGAAGCTTTCTTT. It encodes CASSLTGGLNTEAFF. Full variable domain (rest looked up from reference TRBV7-6 and TRBJ1-1): GAGVSQSPRYKVTKRGQDVALRCDPISGHVSLYWYRQALGQGPEFLTYFNYEAQQDKSGLPNDRFSAERPEGSISTLTIQRTEQRDSAMYRCASSLTGGLNTEAFFGQGTRLTVV.

The chain uses TRBV7-6 and TRBJ2-3; TRBD2 matches 10 bases. Unmatched junction bases numbered 8, after V lost 4 bases and J lost 4 bases. This CDR3 has 16 residues. Germline V gene sequence: CDR1 SGHVS, CDR2 FNYEAQ. The CDR3 coding sequence is TGTGCCAGCAGCTCACCGGGACTAGCGAGTTCAGATACGCAGTATTTT. It specifies CASSSPGLASSDTQYF.

The chain is built from TRBV7-9 and TRBJ2-5; weak D call: TRBD2 (5 bases). In germline, CDR1 is SEHNR, CDR2 FQNEAQ (reference sequence). There are 14 residues in the CDR3. V was cut by 5 bases and J by 1 base, with 11 bases left in between. The CDR3 here is CASSRPGFQETQYF. The CDR3 nucleotides are TGTGCCAGCAGCCGTCCGGGGTTCCAAGAGACCCAGTACTTC.

In its sample, this clone was seen a few times. V usage is TRBV7-9 and J usage is TRBJ1-5; no firm D call. The V gene lost 1 base and the J gene lost 3 bases, with 4 bases spanning the gap. This CDR3 is built from 13 residues. Germline V gene data show CDR1 as SEHNR and CDR2 as FQNEAQ (reference sequence). CDR3 amino acids: CASSLGNNQPQHF. DNA of the CDR3: TGTGCCAGCAGCTTAGGTAACAATCAGCCCCAGCATTTT.

The chain carries TRBV9 and TRBJ2-7, with a tentative D call TRBD2 (5 bases). In germline, CDR1 is SGDLS, CDR2 YYNGEE. Between the trimmed V and J ends, which lost 0 bases and 7 bases, there was a span of 11 bases. The CDR3 sequence is 13 residues long. The CDR3 DNA is TGTGCCAGCAGCGTAGGGACTTACGGGGAGCAGTACTTC. This gives the protein CASSVGTYGEQYF. Looking up the rest from reference TRBV9 and TRBJ2-7 gives the full variable domain: DSGVTQTPKHLITATGQRVTLRCSPRSGDLSVYWYQQSLDQGLQFLIQYYNGEERAKGNILERFSAQQFPDLHSELNLSSLELGDSALYFCASSVGTYGEQYFGPGTRLTVT.

Note on this clone: Additional DNA sequences in this sample encode the identical CDR3. The chain uses TRBV28 and TRBJ1-5; maybe TRBD1 (6 bases). CDR3 length: 14 amino acids. Trimming shortened V by 2 bases and J by 6 bases, and 11 bases separated the two germline ends. The germline gives CDR1 MDHEN, CDR2 SYDVKM. CDR3 loop: CASSLGAGAQPQHF. For the CDR3, the DNA is TGTGCCAGCAGTTTAGGTGCAGGGGCTCAGCCCCAGCATTTT.